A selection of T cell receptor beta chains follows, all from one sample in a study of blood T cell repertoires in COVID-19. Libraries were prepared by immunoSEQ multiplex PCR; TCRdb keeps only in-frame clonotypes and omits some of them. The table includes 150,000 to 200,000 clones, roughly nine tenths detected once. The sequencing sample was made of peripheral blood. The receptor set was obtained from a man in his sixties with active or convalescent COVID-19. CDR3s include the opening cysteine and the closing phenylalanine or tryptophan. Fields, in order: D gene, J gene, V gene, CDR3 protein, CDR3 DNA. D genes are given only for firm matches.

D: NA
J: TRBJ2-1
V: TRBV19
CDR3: CASIGEVYNEQFF
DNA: TGTGCCAGTATCGGGGAGGTCTACAATGAGCAGTTCTTC

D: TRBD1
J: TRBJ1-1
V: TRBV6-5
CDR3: CAHRGLVNTEAFF
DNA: TGTGCGCACAGGGGGCTTGTGAACACTGAAGCTTTCTTT

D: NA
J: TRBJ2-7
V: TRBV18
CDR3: CASSRATGSYEQYF
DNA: TGTGCCAGCTCACGAGCGACGGGCTCCTACGAGCAGTACTTC

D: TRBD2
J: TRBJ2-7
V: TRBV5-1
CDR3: CASSLAGTRDYEQYF
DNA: TGCGCCAGCAGCTTGGCCGGGACTAGGGATTACGAGCAGTACTTC

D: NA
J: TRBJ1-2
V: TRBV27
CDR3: CASSFISPGGLYGYTF
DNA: TGTGCCAGCAGTTTTATATCCCCGGGGGGGCTCTATGGCTACACCTTC

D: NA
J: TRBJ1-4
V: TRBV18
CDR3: CASSPRQGLTNEKLFF
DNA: TGTGCCAGCTCACCACGTCAGGGGCTAACTAATGAAAAACTGTTTTTT

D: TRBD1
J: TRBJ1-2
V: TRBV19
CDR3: CASSISDLQGSGSYGYTF
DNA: TGTGCCAGTAGTATTTCGGATTTACAGGGGTCGGGAAGCTATGGCTACACCTTC

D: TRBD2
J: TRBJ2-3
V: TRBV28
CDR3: CASSLASGSYSTDTQYF
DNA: TGTGCCAGCAGTTTGGCTAGCGGGAGTTATAGCACAGATACGCAGTATTTT

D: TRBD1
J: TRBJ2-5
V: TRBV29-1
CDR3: CSVWIQGAETQYF
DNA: TGCAGCGTCTGGATACAGGGGGCTGAGACCCAGTACTTC

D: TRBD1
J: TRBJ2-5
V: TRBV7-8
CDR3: CASSLVGQGEETQYF
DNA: TGTGCCAGCAGCTTAGTTGGACAGGGGGAAGAGACCCAGTACTTC

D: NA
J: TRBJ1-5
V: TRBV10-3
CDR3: CAISSGDGNQPQHF
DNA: TGTGCCATCTCGTCAGGGGATGGCAATCAGCCCCAGCATTTT

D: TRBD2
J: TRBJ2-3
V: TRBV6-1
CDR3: CASSDGLAGTDTQYF
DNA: TGTGCCAGCAGTGATGGGCTAGCGGGAACAGATACGCAGTATTTT

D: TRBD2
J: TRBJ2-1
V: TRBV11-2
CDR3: CASSLSVAGTSFF
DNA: TGTGCCAGCAGCTTGTCGGTAGCGGGGACGTCGTTCTTC

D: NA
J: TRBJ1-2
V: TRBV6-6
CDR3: CASSYSGGYNYGYTF
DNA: TGTGCCAGCAGTTACTCTGGCGGGTATAACTATGGCTACACCTTC

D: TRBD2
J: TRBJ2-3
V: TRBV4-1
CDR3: CASSQPAGGSTDTQYF
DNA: TGCGCCAGCAGCCAACCCGCGGGGGGGAGCACAGATACGCAGTATTTT

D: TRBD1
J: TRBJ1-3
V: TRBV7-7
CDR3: CASSLDRGQSSGNTIYF
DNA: TGTGCCAGCAGCTTAGATAGGGGACAGAGCTCTGGAAACACCATATATTTT

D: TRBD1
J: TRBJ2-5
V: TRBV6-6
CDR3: CASSYGQGVETQYF
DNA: TGTGCCAGCAGTTACGGGCAGGGGGTGGAGACCCAGTACTTC

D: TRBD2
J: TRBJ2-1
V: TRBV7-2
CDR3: CASGKGRENEQFF
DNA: TGTGCCAGCGGAAAAGGGAGGGAAAATGAGCAGTTCTTC

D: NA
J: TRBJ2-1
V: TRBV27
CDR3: CASSYSRVEQFF
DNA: TGTGCCAGCAGTTATTCGAGGGTTGAGCAGTTCTTC

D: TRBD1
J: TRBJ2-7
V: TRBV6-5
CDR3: CASKRQGYEQYF
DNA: TGTGCCAGCAAGAGACAGGGCTACGAGCAGTACTTC